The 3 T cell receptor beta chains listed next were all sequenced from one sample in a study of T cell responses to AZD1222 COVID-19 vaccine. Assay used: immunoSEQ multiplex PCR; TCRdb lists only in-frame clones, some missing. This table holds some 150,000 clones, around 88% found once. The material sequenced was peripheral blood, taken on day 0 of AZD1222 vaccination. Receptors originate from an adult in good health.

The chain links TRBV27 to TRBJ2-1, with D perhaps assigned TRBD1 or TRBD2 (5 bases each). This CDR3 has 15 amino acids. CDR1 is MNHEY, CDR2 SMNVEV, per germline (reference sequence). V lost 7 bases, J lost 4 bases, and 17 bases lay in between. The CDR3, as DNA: TGTGCCAGCACCCCGTTCCGGGACCTTTACAATGAGCAGTTCTTC. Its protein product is CASTPFRDLYNEQFF.

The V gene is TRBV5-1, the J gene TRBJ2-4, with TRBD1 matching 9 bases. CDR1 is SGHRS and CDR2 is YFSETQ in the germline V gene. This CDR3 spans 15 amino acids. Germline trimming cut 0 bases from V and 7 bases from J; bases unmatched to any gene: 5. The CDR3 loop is CASSLGDRDGNIQYF. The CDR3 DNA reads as TGCGCCAGCAGCTTGGGGGACAGGGATGGTAACATTCAGTACTTC.

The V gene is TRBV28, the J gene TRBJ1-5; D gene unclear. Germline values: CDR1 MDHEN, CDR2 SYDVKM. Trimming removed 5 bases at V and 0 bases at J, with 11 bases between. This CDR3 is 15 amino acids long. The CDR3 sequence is CASSGVRTSNQPQHF. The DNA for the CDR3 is TGTGCCAGCAGTGGGGTACGAACTAGCAATCAGCCCCAGCATTTT.